The 31 T cell receptor beta chains reported below all come from one sample, sequenced in a study of T cells in localized non-small cell lung cancer. Assay: immunoSEQ multiplex PCR; the TCRdb copy retains only in-frame clones and omits some. The data contain around 16,000 clones, more than 75% of them singletons. Sequences were derived from peripheral blood, sampled before any cancer treatment. The receptors were gathered from a male donor older than 55 with stage I lung adenocarcinoma.

The chain has TRBV4-1 and TRBJ2-3; D uncertain. Trimming took off 4 bases at V and 6 bases at J, with 14 bases between the two ends. Germline V lookup: CDR1 MGHRA, CDR2 YSYEKL. This CDR3 spans 14 amino acids. The CDR3 bases are TGCGCCAGCAGCCTGTCCCTTCTAGGGGATACGCAGTATTTT. This gives the protein CASSLSLLGDTQYF.

This clone was counted once. The chain combines TRBV29-1 with TRBJ1-3; D remains ambiguous. Germline lookup yields CDR1 SQVTM and CDR2 ANQGSEA. The CDR3 is 12 amino acids. Trimming cost V 0 bases and J 5 bases, with 5 bases left between them. CDR3 sequence: CSVEDGRNTIYF. The CDR3 coding sequence is TGCAGCGTTGAAGACGGGAGAAACACCATATATTTT.

This clone was counted between two and nine times. The chain joins TRBV6-1 to TRBJ1-5, with D possibly TRBD1 on 5 matching bases. Germline CDR1 and CDR2: MNHNS and SASEGT. CDR3 size: 15 residues. V was shortened by 5 bases and J by 9 bases, with 20 bases between the two germline ends. The CDR3 nucleotides are TGTGCCAGCAGTAACCCAGGACCAGGGCGAAGGCCCCAGCATTTT. Translating it yields CASSNPGPGRRPQHF.

The chain employs TRBV10-1 and TRBJ1-6, with unresolved D. This CDR3 region has 16 residues. Trimming pared 10 bases from V and 0 bases from J, leaving 16 bases between. Germline values: CDR1 WNHNN, CDR2 SYGVQD (reference sequence). The CDR3 region is CATGTRLSSYNSPLHF. DNA of the CDR3: TGCGCCACCGGAACCAGACTCAGCTCCTATAATTCACCCCTCCACTTT.

The chain recombines TRBV4-1 with TRBJ1-1, with 10 positions matching TRBD1. There are 16 residues in the CDR3. The ends lost 4 bases at V and 0 bases at J; junction bases unmatched: 5. Germline V lookup: CDR1 MGHRA, CDR2 YSYEKL. The CDR3 sequence: CASSPGDRGMNTEAFF. The CDR3 nucleotides are TGCGCCAGCAGCCCTGGGGACAGGGGCATGAACACTGAAGCTTTCTTT.

V and J are TRBV19 and TRBJ1-5, with 7 bases lining up with TRBD1. Germline V gives CDR1 LNHDA, CDR2 SQIVND (reference sequence). The J segment lost 6 bases and the V segment lost 10 bases, leaving 12 bases of the junction unmatched. CDR3 size: 14 residues. The CDR3 DNA is TGTGCCACCCAAACTCGGCAGGGGGTTCAGCCCCAGCATTTT. It translates to CATQTRQGVQPQHF.

The V and J genes are TRBV5-4 and TRBJ2-7; 9 bases fit TRBD2. V was pared by 2 bases and J by 3 bases, with 12 bases of the junction left unmatched. The CDR3 loop spans 17 amino acids. CDR1 SGHNT and CDR2 YYREEE come from the germline V gene (reference sequence). CDR3 bases: TGTGCCAGCAGCTTATACGCCGCGACTAGCGGAGACTACGAGCAGTACTTC. Its protein product is CASSLYAATSGDYEQYF.

The CDR3 DNA is TGTGCCAGCAGCTCACAGGGATACGAGCAGTACTTC. Its protein product is CASSSQGYEQYF. V and J are TRBV7-2 and TRBJ2-7; TRBD1 is a possible D gene (6 bases). The V and J ends lost 4 bases and 4 bases respectively, with 8 bases between them. The CDR3 runs to 12 residues. From germline, CDR1 is SGHTA and CDR2 FQGNSA. Supplemented by reference TRBV7-2 and TRBJ2-7, the full variable domain reads GAGVSQSPSNKVTEKGKDVELRCDPISGHTALYWYRQSLGQGLEFLIYFQGNSAPDKSGLPSDRFSAERTGGSVSTLTIQRTQQEDSAVYLCASSSQGYEQYFGPGTRLTVT.

About this clone itself: The sample has other DNA sequences that encode this CDR3 too. The chain's CDR3 is CASSSGGDTQYF. CDR3 nucleotides: TGTGCCAGCAGCTCCGGTGGAGATACGCAGTATTTT. The gene calls are TRBV7-9 and TRBJ2-3; D is unclear. The CDR3 loop spans 12 amino acids. V lost 4 bases, J lost 5 bases, and 7 bases lay in between. Germline CDR1 and CDR2: SEHNR and FQNEAQ (reference sequence).

The V gene is TRBV5-4, the J gene TRBJ1-1; D is unclear. The length of the CDR3 is 14 residues. V was trimmed by 2 bases and J by 3 bases, leaving 11 bases between them. Germline CDR1 SGHNT, CDR2 YYREEE (reference sequence). CDR3 bases: TGTGCCAGCAGCTTTACGGGCGTGGACACTGAAGCTTTCTTT. Its translation is CASSFTGVDTEAFF.

This chain links TRBV2 with TRBJ2-1; D gene unclear. The germline V and J ends were trimmed by 4 bases and 12 bases, with 10 bases remaining between them. Germline CDR1 is SNHLY and CDR2 is FYNNEI. The length of the CDR3 is 11 residues. CDR3 in amino acids: CASSGLLLQFF. Written as DNA, the CDR3 is TGTGCCAGCAGTGGGCTACTTTTGCAGTTCTTC. Drawing the rest from reference TRBV2 and TRBJ2-1, the complete variable domain is EPEVTQTPSHQVTQMGQEVILRCVPISNHLYFYWYRQILGQKVEFLVSFYNNEISEKSEIFDDQFSVERPDGSNFTLKIRSTKLEDSAMYFCASSGLLLQFFGPGTRLTVL.

This rearrangement joins TRBV30 to TRBJ1-6; perhaps TRBD1 as D (6 bases). The V gene lost 3 bases and the J gene lost 6 bases, with 12 bases spanning the gap. This CDR3 comprises 14 residues. CDR1 is GTSNPN and CDR2 is SVGIG in the germline V gene (reference sequence). The CDR3 reads CAWSSGQLNSPLHF. DNA of the CDR3: TGTGCCTGGAGCAGCGGACAGCTTAATTCACCCCTCCACTTT. The full variable domain, its missing parts supplied by reference TRBV30 and TRBJ1-6, is SQTIHQWPATLVQPVGSPLSLECTVEGTSNPNLYWYRQAAGRGLQLLFYSVGIGQISSEVPQNLSASRPQDRQFILSSKKLLLSDSGFYLCAWSSGQLNSPLHFGNGTRLTVT.

V usage is TRBV7-8 and J usage is TRBJ1-5; 12 bases fit TRBD1. V shed 5 bases, J shed 1 base, and the junction held 6 bases outside the gene matches. This CDR3 comprises 17 residues. CDR1 SGHVS and CDR2 FQNEAQ come from the germline V gene. CDR3 nucleotides: TGTGCCAGCAGCCTGGGACAGGGGGCACGGAGCAATCAGCCCCAGCATTTT. It yields the protein CASSLGQGARSNQPQHF.

This rearrangement joins TRBV7-9 to TRBJ2-3, with D possibly being TRBD2 (6 bases). Germline CDR1 reads SEHNR; CDR2 reads FQNEAQ (reference sequence). Between the trimmed V and J ends, which lost 1 base and 5 bases, there was a span of 10 bases. CDR3 length: 14 amino acids. CDR3 bases: TGTGCCAGCAGCTTAGATGTGGAGGGAGATACGCAGTATTTT. Translating it yields CASSLDVEGDTQYF.

The chain joins TRBV7-2 to TRBJ2-5; D gene uncertain. V was cut by 4 bases and J by 5 bases, with 17 bases left in between. Germline-derived CDR1 and CDR2 are SGHTA and FQGNSA. This CDR3 contains 15 residues. In DNA form, the CDR3 reads TGTGCCAGCAGCTCGAGACACGTTTACGGGGAGACCCAGTACTTC. It translates to CASSSRHVYGETQYF.

The chain links TRBV30 to TRBJ2-7; the D is unclear. Germline V gene data show CDR1 as GTSNPN and CDR2 as SVGIG (reference sequence). There are 12 residues in the CDR3. Trimming removed 0 bases at V and 4 bases at J, with 7 bases between. The CDR3 nucleotides are TGTGCCTGGAGTGTACAGTTTTACGAGCAGTACTTC. It is translated as CAWSVQFYEQYF.

The rearrangement links TRBV2 to TRBJ1-6, with 10 bases identical to TRBD1. V lost 3 bases to trimming and J lost 9 bases; unmatched junction nucleotides: 2. Germline CDR1 is SNHLY and CDR2 is FYNNEI. The CDR3 covers 14 residues. CDR3 residues: CASSDRDRGSPLHF. The CDR3 DNA reads TGTGCCAGCAGTGACCGGGACAGGGGTTCACCCCTCCACTTT. The full variable domain, rest sourced from reference TRBV2 and TRBJ1-6, is EPEVTQTPSHQVTQMGQEVILRCVPISNHLYFYWYRQILGQKVEFLVSFYNNEISEKSEIFDDQFSVERPDGSNFTLKIRSTKLEDSAMYFCASSDRDRGSPLHFGNGTRLTVT.

The V gene is TRBV18, the J gene TRBJ1-6; 9 positions match TRBD1. The CDR3 runs to 17 residues. V shed 3 bases, J shed 7 bases, and the junction held 10 bases outside the gene matches. CDR1 is KGHSH, CDR2 LQKENI, per germline. The CDR3, as DNA: TGTGCCAGCTCACCGGTAATGTCCGGGACAGGGAATTCACCCCTCCACTTT. Its protein is CASSPVMSGTGNSPLHF.

The CDR3 bases are TGTGCCAGCAGCCTAAACCGGGAGCCGGTATCACCCCTCCACTTT. Protein: CASSLNREPVSPLHF. The chain couples TRBV2 to TRBJ1-6, with unresolved D. V was shortened by 6 bases and J by 10 bases, with 19 bases between the two germline ends. The CDR3 loop spans 15 amino acids. Germline V lookup: CDR1 SNHLY, CDR2 FYNNEI.

The rearrangement uses TRBV5-1 and TRBJ1-5; D is possibly TRBD1 (5 bases). The CDR3 covers 15 residues. Germline V CDR1 and CDR2: SGHRS, YFSETQ. The ends were cut back, 0 bases at V and 2 bases at J, with 9 bases in the middle. The CDR3 nucleotides are TGCGCCAGCAGCTTGGGAGGGGTGGGCAATCAGCCCCAGCATTTT. It yields the protein CASSLGGVGNQPQHF.

The chain is built from TRBV21-1 and TRBJ1-2; TRBD1 reflects the table's D call only, with no check against the DNA. TRBV21-1 is reported as a pseudogene. CDR3 length equals 14 residues. DNA for the CDR3: TGTGCCAGCAGCAAAAAGGGGGTACGGTATGGCTACACCTTC. It specifies CASSKKGVRYGYTF.

J is TRBJ2-3 and V is TRBV29-1; D possibly corresponds to TRBD2 (5 bases). The CDR3 runs to 16 residues. V lost 3 bases and J 5 bases, leaving 21 bases between the germline ends. The germline V gene encodes CDR1 SQVTM and CDR2 ANQGSEA. In DNA form, the CDR3 reads TGCAGCGTTGAGAGGGAGCCTGGAGGTTGGGGAGATACGCAGTATTTT. The encoded protein is CSVEREPGGWGDTQYF.

The chain combines TRBV4-1 with TRBJ2-6; D is uncertain. Germline values: CDR1 MGHRA, CDR2 YSYEKL. This CDR3 region has 17 residues. Trimming removed 0 bases at V and 1 base at J, with 10 bases between. CDR3: CASSQDDTQSGANVLTF. In DNA form, the CDR3 reads TGCGCCAGCAGCCAAGATGACACCCAATCTGGGGCCAACGTCCTGACTTTC.

The rearrangement links TRBV19 to TRBJ2-3; D perhaps matches TRBD2 (6 bases). This CDR3 has 14 amino acids. With 6 bases removed from V and 3 bases from J, the gap between germline ends came to 13 bases. CDR1 and CDR2 (germline): LNHDA, SQIVND (reference sequence). The CDR3 reads CASSTLRETDTQYF. The DNA for the CDR3 is TGTGCCAGTAGCACCCTCCGGGAGACAGATACGCAGTATTTT.

This clone was detected a few times. The chain is built from TRBV27 and TRBJ2-5; either TRBD1 or TRBD2 may fit D (5 bases each). This CDR3 contains 17 residues. V dropped 6 bases and J dropped 4 bases, with 24 bases sitting between them. Germline CDR1 reads MNHEY; CDR2 reads SMNVEV (reference sequence). CDR3 residues: CASSDRGAVGTGETQYF. For the CDR3, the DNA is TGTGCCAGCAGCGACAGAGGGGCTGTGGGAACGGGAGAGACCCAGTACTTC.

The chain is built from TRBV19 and TRBJ2-1, with TRBD2 matching over 11 bases. The V gene end was trimmed by 7 bases and the J gene end by 6 bases; junction bases not matched to a gene: 8. Germline CDR1 and CDR2: LNHDA and SQIVND (reference sequence). The CDR3 runs 15 residues. The CDR3 spells CASTALAGAGNEQFF. Written as DNA, the CDR3 is TGTGCCAGTACCGCACTAGCGGGAGCAGGCAATGAGCAGTTCTTC.

The table lists this clone with a few counts. The V gene is TRBV7-6, the J gene TRBJ1-2; D not certain. CDR1 is SGHVS and CDR2 is FNYEAQ in the germline V gene. This CDR3 has 11 amino acids. The ends were cut back, 8 bases at V and 4 bases at J, with 8 bases in the middle. CDR3 sequence (DNA): TGTGCCAGCCCCGGAGGCTATGGCTACACCTTC. Amino acid sequence: CASPGGYGYTF.

The chain has TRBV28 and TRBJ1-5; D call uncertain. Trimming took off 7 bases at V and 4 bases at J, with 14 bases between the two ends. The CDR3 sequence is 14 residues long. CDR1 and CDR2 (germline): MDHEN, SYDVKM. CDR3 protein: CASNPWGTNQPQHF. The CDR3 DNA follows: TGTGCCAGCAACCCCTGGGGTACTAATCAGCCCCAGCATTTT.

This chain joins TRBV28 and TRBJ1-2; 8 bases match TRBD1. CDR1 and CDR2 (germline): MDHEN, SYDVKM. Trimming removed 7 bases from V and 8 bases from J; junction bases left unmatched: 6. The CDR3 is 12 residues long. The CDR3 is CASTQGAGGYTF. CDR3 nucleotide sequence: TGTGCCAGCACCCAGGGGGCGGGCGGCTACACCTTC.

This chain connects TRBV10-3 to TRBJ2-1, with a weak D call TRBD2 (5 bases). V lost 9 bases, J lost 1 base, and 13 bases lay in between. The CDR3 totals 14 residues. Germline lookup yields CDR1 ENHRY and CDR2 SYGVKD. The CDR3 DNA sequence: TGTGCCATGAAGGCGGGCCAGTCCTACAATGAGCAGTTCTTC. Protein sequence: CAMKAGQSYNEQFF.

The genes are TRBV7-9 and TRBJ1-5; TRBD1 matches at 7 bases. This CDR3 comprises 15 residues. CDR1 is SEHNR and CDR2 is FQNEAQ in the germline V gene (reference sequence). The junction had 10 bases not matched to a gene; V was cut back by 5 bases and J by 6 bases. DNA for the CDR3: TGTGCCAGCAGCCAGGGCAGGGGGTTTGGTCAGCCCCAGCATTTT. Protein sequence: CASSQGRGFGQPQHF.